These 9 T cell receptor beta chains were all obtained from the same sample, sequenced in a study of shared clonotypes between healthy human individuals. TCRdb's copy holds only in-frame clones and misses some; the assay was immunoSEQ multiplex PCR. This table has 600,000 to 700,000 clones, around three quarters appearing once. The specimen was memory CD4+ T cells sorted from blood. Documented subset: CD45RA-negative fraction. Receptor source: a woman aged 25 to 39 in good health.

This clone was picked up many times. Compared with germline, one end of the junction differs, possibly owing to a read error. This chain uses TRBV28 with TRBJ1-3; no clear D gene. Germline V gives CDR1 MDHEN, CDR2 SYDVKM. The CDR3 sequence is 13 residues long. CDR3 nucleotides: TGTGCCAGCAGTTTCTCGGCTGGGAACACCATATATTTT. Its protein is CASSFSAGNTIYF.

The chain joins TRBV4-1 to TRBJ2-2; no reliable D call. Looked up from germline, CDR1 is MGHRA and CDR2 is YSYEKL. V lost 0 bases and J 6 bases, leaving 5 bases between the germline ends. This CDR3 has 13 amino acids. The CDR3: CASSQDTSGELFF. The CDR3 region has the DNA TGCGCCAGCAGCCAAGACACCTCCGGGGAGCTGTTTTTT.

This rearrangement joins TRBV6-1 to TRBJ2-3; 8 positions match TRBD2. This CDR3 spans 18 amino acids. CDR1 and CDR2 (germline): MNHNS, SASEGT. V gave up 2 bases and J gave up 4 bases; unmatched junction bases: 14. In DNA form, the CDR3 reads TGTGCCAGCAGTGAATCCCCCTCCCCTTTCGGGAGGGCAGATACGCAGTATTTT. Amino acid sequence: CASSESPSPFGRADTQYF.

This clone appeared once. J is TRBJ2-3 and V is TRBV6-6; D possibly corresponds to TRBD2 (5 bases). Germline CDR1 reads MNHNY; CDR2 reads SVGAGI (reference sequence). The germline V and J ends were trimmed by 3 bases and 4 bases, with 14 bases remaining between them. The CDR3 is made up of 15 amino acids. CDR3 region: CASSYRGLGPDTQYF. The CDR3 coding sequence is TGTGCCAGCAGTTATCGAGGGCTGGGCCCAGATACGCAGTATTTT.

The chain has TRBV2 and TRBJ2-1, with a possible D match to TRBD2 (5 bases). CDR1 and CDR2 from the germline V gene are SNHLY and FYNNEI. CDR3 length: 15 residues. V dropped 6 bases and J dropped 3 bases, with 15 bases sitting between them. The DNA for the CDR3 is TGTGCCAGCAGCCGACTCCTAGGAGGCTACAATGAGCAGTTCTTC. The encoded protein is CASSRLLGGYNEQFF. Based on the CDR3 plus reference TRBV2 and TRBJ2-1, the full variable domain is EPEVTQTPSHQVTQMGQEVILRCVPISNHLYFYWYRQILGQKVEFLVSFYNNEISEKSEIFDDQFSVERPDGSNFTLKIRSTKLEDSAMYFCASSRLLGGYNEQFFGPGTRLTVL.

This clone was seen a few times. The chain links TRBV11-2 to TRBJ1-3, with D possibly TRBD1 on 5 matching bases. The CDR3 extends over 16 amino acids. V gave up 7 bases and J gave up 2 bases, with 18 bases separating them. Per germline, CDR1 SGHAT and CDR2 FQNNGV. The CDR3 nucleotides read TGTGCCAGCACCCTCTCAACAGGTGGGGCTGGAAACACCATATATTTT. It yields the protein CASTLSTGGAGNTIYF. Based on the CDR3 plus reference TRBV11-2 and TRBJ1-3, the full variable domain is EAGVAQSPRYKIIEKRQSVAFWCNPISGHATLYWYQQILGQGPKLLIQFQNNGVVDDSQLPKDRFSAERLKGVDSTLKIQPAKLEDSAVYLCASTLSTGGAGNTIYFGEGSWLTVV.

The CDR3 protein is CASSQMGRGGDGYTF. CDR3 DNA sequence: TGTGCCAGCAGCCAAATGGGCAGGGGAGGGGATGGCTACACCTTC. The chain carries TRBV14 and TRBJ1-2; D is possibly TRBD1 (6 bases). V lost 2 bases and J 6 bases, leaving 16 bases between the germline ends. Germline V gives CDR1 SGHDN, CDR2 FVKESK. This CDR3 has 15 amino acids.

Of note for this clone: Distinct nucleotide sequences in the sample also encode this CDR3. This chain joins TRBV11-2 and TRBJ1-1; a possible D gene is TRBD1 (5 bases). CDR1 is SGHAT, CDR2 FQNNGV, per germline. V lost 1 base and J 1 base, leaving 7 bases between the germline ends. CDR3 length: 14 amino acids. The CDR3 coding sequence is TGTGCCAGCAGCTTAGGGGACGGGAACACTGAAGCTTTCTTT. Protein product: CASSLGDGNTEAFF.

This chain joins TRBV7-3 and TRBJ2-7; 10 bases map to TRBD1. CDR3 length: 14 residues. J was trimmed by 7 bases and V by 2 bases; bases with no gene match: 5. Per the germline V gene, CDR1 is SGHTA and CDR2 is FQGTGA. CDR3 region: CASSLDRGLGEQYF. The CDR3 DNA reads as TGTGCCAGCAGCTTAGACAGGGGGCTGGGGGAGCAGTACTTC.